Listed below are T cell receptor beta chains from one sample, sequenced in a study of blood T cell repertoires in COVID-19. Method: immunoSEQ multiplex PCR; TCRdb's copy keeps in-frame clones and lacks some. The table has more than 300,000 clones, approximately 90% seen once; the top ten hold about 1.2%. Sample: PBMCs or T cells enriched from blood (not recorded which). All receptors derive from a woman between 18 and 30 years old who had recovered from COVID-19. The CDR3 runs from the conserved cysteine through the conserved F or W. The D gene is left open where the match is weak. Not all rows give a size; the values are once, few, many and, for expanded clones, a class.

clone_size j_call v_call d_call cdr3_nt cdr3_aa
. TRBJ1-1 TRBV27 . TGTGCCAGCAGTAGCATGAACACTGAAGCTTTCTTT CASSSMNTEAFF
. TRBJ1-6 TRBV5-1 TRBD1 TGCGCCAGCAGCACGGAGGGGGCGAGTTCACCCCTCCACTTT CASSTEGASSPLHF
. TRBJ2-2 TRBV30 TRBD1 TGTGCCTGGAGTTCGGGACAGGGGGCGCTCACCGGGGAGCTGTTTTTT CAWSSGQGALTGELFF
. TRBJ1-2 TRBV5-1 TRBD1 TGCGCCAGCAGAGAGGGGACAGGGGGCCCTAACTATGGCTACACCTTC CASREGTGGPNYGYTF
. TRBJ2-3 TRBV4-2 TRBD2 TGTGCCAGCAGCCAGGAAACTAGCGGGAGCACAGATACGCAGTATTTT CASSQETSGSTDTQYF
. TRBJ1-2 TRBV7-9 TRBD1 TGTGCCAGCAGCTTCAAGGACAGGGGGGGCTACACCTTC CASSFKDRGGYTF
. TRBJ1-4 TRBV5-1 TRBD1 TGCGCCAGCCGGACAGGGGGCCTTGAAAAACTGTTTTTT CASRTGGLEKLFF
. TRBJ1-2 TRBV19 . TGTGCCAGTAGTAGCACGACCTCAGGTATCTATGGCTACACCTTC CASSSTTSGIYGYTF
. TRBJ2-5 TRBV7-8 . TGTGCCAGCAGCTTAGCCCTAGGCCAAGAGACCCAGTACTTC CASSLALGQETQYF
. TRBJ1-4 TRBV4-2 . TGTGCCAGCAGCCAAGCAGGGGAGGGAGTTGAAAAACTGTTTTTT CASSQAGEGVEKLFF
. TRBJ1-2 TRBV10-3 . TGTGCCATCAGTGAGCCCCGGGGGGGGGCCAACGGCTACACCTTC CAISEPRGGANGYTF
. TRBJ2-7 TRBV6-2/TRBV6-3 TRBD1 TGTGCCAGCAGCCTCGGACAGGGGCCGGCCTACGAGCAGTACTTC CASSLGQGPAYEQYF
. TRBJ2-5 TRBV5-4 TRBD2 TGTGCCAGCCAAATAGCGGGGGGCGAAGAGACCCAGTACTTC CASQIAGGEETQYF
once TRBJ1-5 TRBV19 . TGTGCCAGTAGTATATGGGGAGCCAATCAGCCCCAGCATTTT CASSIWGANQPQHF
. TRBJ2-7 TRBV5-4 TRBD2 TGTGCCAGCAGCCCACTAGCGGGGGGTTCCTACGAGCAGTACTTC CASSPLAGGSYEQYF
. TRBJ2-3 TRBV9 TRBD2 TGTGCCAGCAGCTCGGGACTAGAAACAGATACGCAGTATTTT CASSSGLETDTQYF
. TRBJ1-1 TRBV6-5 . TGTGCCAGCCTGGCGGACAAGAACACTGAAGCTTTCTTT CASLADKNTEAFF
once TRBJ2-3 TRBV24-1 TRBD2 TGTGCCACCAGTGATTTGAGGCTAGCGGATTCCACAGATACGCAGTATTTT CATSDLRLADSTDTQYF
. TRBJ2-5 TRBV4-1 . TGCGCCAGCAGCCAAGAAAGCGAGACCCAGTACTTC CASSQESETQYF
. TRBJ1-2 TRBV12-3/TRBV12-4 . TGTGCCAGCAGTTTCGTCTATGGCTACACCTTC CASSFVYGYTF
. TRBJ2-5 TRBV11-3 . TGTGCCAGCAGCTTAGCAGGGCTGGAGACCCAGTACTTC CASSLAGLETQYF
. TRBJ1-2 TRBV5-5 . TGTGCCAGCAGGGCCGGGGGATCCTATGGCTACACCTTC CASRAGGSYGYTF
. TRBJ1-1 TRBV1 . TGCACCAGCAGCCACAGGGACAGCTACAACACTGAAGCTTTCTTT CTSSHRDSYNTEAFF
few TRBJ2-7 TRBV13 TRBD1 TGTGCCAGCAGCTTAACCGGGACAGTCGCCCTCGAGCAGTACTTC CASSLTGTVALEQYF
. TRBJ1-4 TRBV2 . TGTGCCAGCAGTGACAGCATAGTAGCTGAAAAACTGTTTTTT CASSDSIVAEKLFF
. TRBJ1-1 TRBV5-6 TRBD1 TGTGCCAGCAGCTGGACAGGGCTCACTGAAGCTTTCTTT CASSWTGLTEAFF
. TRBJ1-2 TRBV6-2/TRBV6-3 . TGTGCCAGCAGTTTCTCCCGCTATGGCTACACCTTC CASSFSRYGYTF
. TRBJ1-1 TRBV28 . TGTGCCAGCAGTTTAATTCGGTCGGAAGCTTTCTTT CASSLIRSEAFF
. TRBJ1-3 TRBV18 . TGTGCCAGCTCACCACGGAATCAGGGAATAGCAGGGAACACCATATATTTT CASSPRNQGIAGNTIYF
. TRBJ1-3 TRBV6-5 . TGTGCCAGCAGTTACGTCCCAGGGGTGGAAGACACCATATATTTT CASSYVPGVEDTIYF
. TRBJ1-2 TRBV19 TRBD1 TGTGCCAGTAGGAAGCAGGGGGAAAACTATGGCTACACCTTC CASRKQGENYGYTF
. TRBJ2-5 TRBV6-2/TRBV6-3 TRBD2 TGTGCCAGCAGTACCACCGGGACTAGGCAAGAGACCCAGTACTTC CASSTTGTRQETQYF
. TRBJ1-1 TRBV6-2/TRBV6-3 TRBD1 TGTGCCAGCAGTTACAGGGGGCGGGAGAACACTGAAGCTTTCTTT CASSYRGRENTEAFF
. TRBJ1-2 TRBV9 TRBD1 TGTGCCAGCAGCTCCGGACAGGGTAACTATGGCTACACCTTC CASSSGQGNYGYTF
. TRBJ1-1 TRBV5-1 . TGCGCCAGCAGCTTGGACACCTACACTGAAGCTTTCTTT CASSLDTYTEAFF
. TRBJ1-2 TRBV19 . TGTGCCAGTAGTTGGGCCTCCTATGGCTACACCTTC CASSWASYGYTF
. TRBJ1-5 TRBV2 . TGTGCCAGCACCGAGGACGGGGACTTCAATCAGCCCCAGCATTTT CASTEDGDFNQPQHF
. TRBJ2-5 TRBV18 TRBD2 TGTGCCAGCTCGGGGGGACTAGCCCAACAGACCCAGTACTTC CASSGGLAQQTQYF
. TRBJ1-2 TRBV5-1 TRBD1 TGCGCCAGCAGCCCGGGACAGGGTCTGACCTATGGCTACACCTTC CASSPGQGLTYGYTF
once TRBJ1-3 TRBV2 TRBD1 TGTGCCAGCAGTGGACAGGGAATGAGAAACACCATATATTTT CASSGQGMRNTIYF
. TRBJ2-7 TRBV9 TRBD2 TGTGCCAGCAGCCCCCGAACCCAGGGACTAGGAGCCTACGAGCAGTACTTC CASSPRTQGLGAYEQYF
. TRBJ2-7 TRBV2 . TGTGCAGAGGGTAAGGACGGGATCGATGGTTTTCGACCCTACGAGCAGTACTTC CAEGKDGIDGFRPYEQYF
. TRBJ2-3 TRBV7-3 . TGTGCCAGCAGCTTAAACAGGGACAGCACAGATACGCAGTATTTT CASSLNRDSTDTQYF
. TRBJ1-4 TRBV7-9 . TGTGCCAGCAGCCGAACCCCCCAAGCCGCAACTAATGAAAAACTGTTTTTT CASSRTPQAATNEKLFF
. TRBJ2-7 TRBV30 . TGTGCCTGGAGTCGCGACAGGTTCTACGAGCAGTACTTC CAWSRDRFYEQYF
. TRBJ2-2 TRBV6-5 TRBD1 TGTGCCAGCACGGACAGGCGGACCGGGGAGCTGTTTTTT CASTDRRTGELFF
. TRBJ1-4 TRBV2 . TGTGCCAGCCTCAGGAGGGTTAATGAAAAACTGTTTTTT CASLRRVNEKLFF
. TRBJ2-7 TRBV27 TRBD2 TGTGCCAGCAGTTTAACGGCGGGGGAAAGCTCCTACGAGCAGTACTTC CASSLTAGESSYEQYF
few TRBJ1-5 TRBV6-4 TRBD1 TGTGCCAGCAGCCTGACAGGGGAGGGCGGTCAGCCCCAGCATTTT CASSLTGEGGQPQHF
few TRBJ1-2 TRBV6-5 TRBD1 TGTGCCAGCAGTTACTTTCAGGGGGTTTGGAACTATGGCTACACCTTC CASSYFQGVWNYGYTF